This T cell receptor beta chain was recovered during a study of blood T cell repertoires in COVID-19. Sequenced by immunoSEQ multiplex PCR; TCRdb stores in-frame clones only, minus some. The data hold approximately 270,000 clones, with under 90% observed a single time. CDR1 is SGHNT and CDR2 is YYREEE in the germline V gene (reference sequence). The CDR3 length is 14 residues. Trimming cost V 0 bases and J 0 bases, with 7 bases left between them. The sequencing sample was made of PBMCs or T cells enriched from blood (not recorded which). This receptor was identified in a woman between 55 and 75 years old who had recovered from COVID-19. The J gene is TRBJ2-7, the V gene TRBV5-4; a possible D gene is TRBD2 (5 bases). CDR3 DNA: TGTGCCAGCAGCTTGGGAGGGTCCTCCTACGAGCAGTACTTC. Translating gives CASSLGGSSYEQYF.